The present T cell receptor beta chain was sequenced within a study of T-cell memory formation after mild COVID-19. This clonotype showed up many times. TCRdb used MiXCR to reprocess the 5' RACE reads, holding one entry per CDR3 protein. The repertoire includes under 250,000 distinct CDR3 sequences, 15% of them detected once, and 2.1% sits in the top ten. There are 13 residues in the CDR3. The V end was cut by 0 bases, the J end by 2 bases, with 5 bases between. The germline gives CDR1 SGHRS, CDR2 YFSETQ. The TCR originated in an adult woman who had mild COVID-19 (a few samples of this study predate the infection). Cell type and time point are not known. The rearrangement joins TRBV5-1 to TRBJ2-5; unclear D gene. The specimen was PBMCs or a T cell subset sorted from them (not recorded which). CDR3 DNA sequence: TGCGCCAGCAGCTTGGGGCAGCAAGAGACCCAGTACTTC. It encodes CASSLGQQETQYF.